Sequencing of this TCR beta chain was carried out in a study of blood T cells in healthy people across ages. Study results and caveats: Long-lived donors had more naive CD4+ cells and higher diversity than aged donors.

A sample-barcoded 5' primer and a J-beta primer mix were used in a second PCR of about 7 to 12 cycles. TCRdb re-called the 5' RACE reads through MiXCR, storing one row per CDR3 protein. The table lists about 1 million distinct CDR3 sequences, approximately 25% of them singletons. A minimum of 6 micrograms of total RNA was extracted per sample. Germline lookup yields CDR1 SGHVT and CDR2 SQSDAQ. The V and J ends lost 5 bases and 0 bases, in that order; junction bases with no gene match: 7. This CDR3 has 17 amino acids. This clonotype was seen once. No antigen is known for it. In addition, the sample was reused for a study of T cells of mothers and their children. Per that study: A few healthy Caucasian mothers, along with their six children, were the donors.

V and J are TRBV7-4 and TRBJ2-6; 7 nucleotides line up with TRBD1. The TCR was taken from a girl aged 2 to 9 in good health. Source material: blood. The CDR3 spells CASSRDRDPSGANVLTF. Here the CDR3 DNA reads TGTGCCAGCAGCAGGGACAGAGATCCCTCTGGGGCCAACGTCCTGACTTTC.